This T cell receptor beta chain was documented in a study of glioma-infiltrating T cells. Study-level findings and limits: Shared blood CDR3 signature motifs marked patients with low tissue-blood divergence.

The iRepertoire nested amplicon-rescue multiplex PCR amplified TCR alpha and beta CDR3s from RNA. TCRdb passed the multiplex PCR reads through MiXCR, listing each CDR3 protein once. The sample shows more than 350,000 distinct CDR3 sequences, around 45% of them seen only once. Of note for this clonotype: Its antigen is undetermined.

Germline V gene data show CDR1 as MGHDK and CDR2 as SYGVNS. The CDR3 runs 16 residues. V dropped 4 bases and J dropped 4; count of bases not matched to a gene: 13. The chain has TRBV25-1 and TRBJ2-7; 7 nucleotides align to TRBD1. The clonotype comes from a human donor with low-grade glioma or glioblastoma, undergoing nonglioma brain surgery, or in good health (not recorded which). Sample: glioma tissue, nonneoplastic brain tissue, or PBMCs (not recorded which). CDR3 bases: TGTGCCAGCAGTGTCTCTTCGGGACAGCCGACGTACGAGCAGTACTTC. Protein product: CASSVSSGQPTYEQYF.